The sequence of this T cell receptor beta chain was determined in a study of shared clonotypes between healthy human individuals. Overall study findings and caveats: It was the few donors that limited the genetic and exposure-history diversity represented.

Replicate PCRs run on sorted subsets employed 150 to 250 ng DNA, tens of thousands of T cell genomes. Libraries were prepared by immunoSEQ multiplex PCR; TCRdb keeps only in-frame clonotypes and omits some of them. The sample comprises 2 million to 2.5 million clones, around 95% of which are singletons, and over 0.1% rests with the top ten. CDR1 MNHNY and CDR2 SVGAGI come from the germline V gene (reference sequence). The V and J ends lost 7 bases and 4 bases respectively, with 8 bases between them. This CDR3 comprises 12 residues. Remarks on this clone: Its antigen is as yet unknown.

The V and J genes are TRBV6-6 and TRBJ1-5; maybe TRBD1 (5 bases). Sequencing was performed on naive CD4+ T cells sorted from blood. Regarding subset: CD45RA+ positively selected. The sequence derives from a man aged 18 to 29 in good health. This chain's CDR3 is CASNQGNQPQHF. Written as DNA, the CDR3 is TGTGCCAGCAACCAGGGTAATCAGCCCCAGCATTTT.